This record concerns one TCR beta chain sequence. This CDR3 is 16 amino acids long. Trimming took 4 bases from V and 1 from J; bases not matched to a gene: 8. Germline CDR1 SGHKS, CDR2 YYEKEE (reference sequence). Some clones are missing from TCRdb's copy, which holds only in-frame ones; the method was immunoSEQ multiplex PCR. The sample comprises tens of thousands of clones, around 80% of which are singletons, and about 2.1% rests with the top ten. The sample comes from a study of glioma-infiltrating T cells after dendritic cell vaccination. Study overall: The vaccine used monocyte-derived dendritic cells pulsed overnight with autologous tumor lysate.

The chain has TRBV5-5 and TRBJ1-5; 7 nucleotides line up with TRBD1. This receptor was identified in a human donor with glioblastoma. Here the sequenced sample was blood, taken before dendritic cell vaccination. DNA for the CDR3: TGTGCCAGCAGCCCGGGGAACAGGGGAAGCAATCAGCCCCAGCATTTT. Translated: CASSPGNRGSNQPQHF.